This is a list of T cell receptor beta chains from one sample in a study of T cell responses to AZD1222 COVID-19 vaccine. Sequenced by immunoSEQ multiplex PCR; TCRdb stores in-frame clones only, minus some. Of some 130,000 clones listed, about nine tenths are singletons. Here the sequenced sample was peripheral blood, taken 28 days after the second AZD1222 dose. The source is an adult who received the AZD1222 COVID-19 vaccine. Each CDR3 is given with its conserved first and last residue. Each record gives: V gene, J gene, D gene, clone size, CDR3 DNA, CDR3 protein. D genes are given only for firm matches. Expanded clones are given a class, and other clones once, few, many or no size at all.

v_call: TRBV7-3
j_call: TRBJ1-1
d_call: -
clone_size: -
cdr3_nt: TGTGCCAGCAGCTTGATGATGAACACTGAAGCTTTCTTT
cdr3_aa: CASSLMMNTEAFF

v_call: TRBV10-3
j_call: TRBJ1-2
d_call: -
clone_size: -
cdr3_nt: TGTGCCATCAGTGAGACCGGGGCGAGCGTGTTCGGCTACACCTTC
cdr3_aa: CAISETGASVFGYTF

v_call: TRBV7-9
j_call: TRBJ1-1
d_call: -
clone_size: -
cdr3_nt: TGTGCCAGCAGCATTTTCCGGGTTAACACTGAAGCTTTCTTT
cdr3_aa: CASSIFRVNTEAFF

v_call: TRBV27
j_call: TRBJ1-6
d_call: TRBD1
clone_size: -
cdr3_nt: TGTGCCAGCAGTTTCTGGCGCTCAGGGGGTAATTCACCCCTCCACTTT
cdr3_aa: CASSFWRSGGNSPLHF

v_call: TRBV5-5
j_call: TRBJ2-3
d_call: TRBD2
clone_size: -
cdr3_nt: TGTGCCACCTTAGAGCACGGACTAGCCGTATCAGATACGCAGTATTTT
cdr3_aa: CATLEHGLAVSDTQYF

v_call: TRBV19
j_call: TRBJ1-2
d_call: -
clone_size: -
cdr3_nt: TGTGCCAGTAGTACCACACAGAAATATGGCTACACCTTC
cdr3_aa: CASSTTQKYGYTF

v_call: TRBV19
j_call: TRBJ1-2
d_call: TRBD1
clone_size: -
cdr3_nt: TGTGCCAGTAGTACCCCGGGACAGCTGACATATGGCTACACCTTC
cdr3_aa: CASSTPGQLTYGYTF

v_call: TRBV18
j_call: TRBJ2-7
d_call: -
clone_size: -
cdr3_nt: TGTGCCAGCTCACGCGTCGAGGCTTCCGAGCAGTACTTC
cdr3_aa: CASSRVEASEQYF

v_call: TRBV29-1
j_call: TRBJ1-1
d_call: -
clone_size: -
cdr3_nt: TGCAGCGTTGAAGAGGGGGAACGAGGGGGAGCTTTCTTT
cdr3_aa: CSVEEGERGGAFF

v_call: TRBV19
j_call: TRBJ1-1
d_call: -
clone_size: -
cdr3_nt: TGTGCCAGTAGTCCTCCCTTGAGGAACACTGAAGCTTTCTTT
cdr3_aa: CASSPPLRNTEAFF

v_call: TRBV4-2
j_call: TRBJ1-5
d_call: -
clone_size: -
cdr3_nt: TGTGCCAGCAGCCAAGTTGGACAGCCCCAGCATTTT
cdr3_aa: CASSQVGQPQHF

v_call: TRBV5-1
j_call: TRBJ2-5
d_call: -
clone_size: -
cdr3_nt: TGCGCCAGCAGCCGGGAGCGCGGGGAGACCCAGTACTTC
cdr3_aa: CASSRERGETQYF

v_call: TRBV4-3
j_call: TRBJ1-1
d_call: -
clone_size: -
cdr3_nt: TGCGCCAGCAGCCACGCCCGGGGAATGAACACTGAAGCTTTCTTT
cdr3_aa: CASSHARGMNTEAFF

v_call: TRBV18
j_call: TRBJ1-5
d_call: TRBD1
clone_size: -
cdr3_nt: TGTGCCAGCTCACCCAGGGGACAGGTTTTTGAACAGCCCCAGCATTTT
cdr3_aa: CASSPRGQVFEQPQHF

v_call: TRBV18
j_call: TRBJ1-5
d_call: -
clone_size: -
cdr3_nt: TGTGCCAGCTCACCACTAGAAGATCAGCCCCAGCATTTT
cdr3_aa: CASSPLEDQPQHF

v_call: TRBV28
j_call: TRBJ1-6
d_call: -
clone_size: few
cdr3_nt: TGTGCCAGCAGGTTGGGGGGCTTGCCCCTCCACTTT
cdr3_aa: CASRLGGLPLHF

v_call: TRBV7-3
j_call: TRBJ1-1
d_call: -
clone_size: -
cdr3_nt: TGTGCCAGCAGCTTATACGGCCAGAACACTGAAGCTTTCTTT
cdr3_aa: CASSLYGQNTEAFF

v_call: TRBV5-1
j_call: TRBJ2-2
d_call: -
clone_size: -
cdr3_nt: TGCGCCAGCAGCTCGTCAGGGGTGACCGGGGAGCTGTTTTTT
cdr3_aa: CASSSSGVTGELFF

v_call: TRBV7-2
j_call: TRBJ1-5
d_call: -
clone_size: once
cdr3_nt: TGTGCCAGCAGCTTAATACCTCAGTCCAATCAGCCCCAGCATTTT
cdr3_aa: CASSLIPQSNQPQHF

v_call: TRBV7-2
j_call: TRBJ1-1
d_call: -
clone_size: -
cdr3_nt: TGTGCCAGCAGCTTAGCTTCCGGTCAAACTGAAGCTTTCTTT
cdr3_aa: CASSLASGQTEAFF

v_call: TRBV6-5
j_call: TRBJ2-3
d_call: TRBD1
clone_size: -
cdr3_nt: TGTGCCAGCAGTTCCGGGACAGGGAGAGCAGATACGCAGTATTTT
cdr3_aa: CASSSGTGRADTQYF

v_call: TRBV19
j_call: TRBJ1-1
d_call: -
clone_size: -
cdr3_nt: TGTGCCAGTAGTATAGATGGGGGGGTCGGCACTGAAGCTTTCTTT
cdr3_aa: CASSIDGGVGTEAFF

v_call: TRBV5-6
j_call: TRBJ1-5
d_call: TRBD1
clone_size: -
cdr3_nt: TGTGCCAGCAGCTTGGTGGGACAGACGAATCAGCCCCAGCATTTT
cdr3_aa: CASSLVGQTNQPQHF

v_call: TRBV30
j_call: TRBJ2-7
d_call: -
clone_size: -
cdr3_nt: TGTGCCTGGAGTGTAAGCGGCTTCAGCTCCTACGAGCAGTACTTC
cdr3_aa: CAWSVSGFSSYEQYF

v_call: TRBV10-3
j_call: TRBJ1-5
d_call: -
clone_size: -
cdr3_nt: TGTGCCATCAGTGAGGGTGGGATTAGCAATCAGCCCCAGCATTTT
cdr3_aa: CAISEGGISNQPQHF

v_call: TRBV19
j_call: TRBJ2-2
d_call: -
clone_size: -
cdr3_nt: TGTGCCAGTAGATTTGGGACCCACAGGGATAATACAGAGCTGTTTTTT
cdr3_aa: CASRFGTHRDNTELFF

v_call: TRBV3-1/TRBV3-2
j_call: TRBJ1-2
d_call: -
clone_size: -
cdr3_nt: TGTGCCAGCAGCCAGCAGCGATCCTATGGCTACACCTTC
cdr3_aa: CASSQQRSYGYTF

v_call: TRBV7-9
j_call: TRBJ2-7
d_call: -
clone_size: -
cdr3_nt: TGTGCCAGCAGCTTAGGGGATCTCGAGCAGTACTTC
cdr3_aa: CASSLGDLEQYF

v_call: TRBV18
j_call: TRBJ2-2
d_call: -
clone_size: -
cdr3_nt: TGTGCCAGCTCACCGTGGCCCCTTGACACCGGGGAGCTGTTTTTT
cdr3_aa: CASSPWPLDTGELFF

v_call: TRBV5-1
j_call: TRBJ1-1
d_call: -
clone_size: -
cdr3_nt: TGCGCCAGCAGCTTGGAATCCCAGGTCCCTGAAGCTTTCTTT
cdr3_aa: CASSLESQVPEAFF

v_call: TRBV13
j_call: TRBJ1-2
d_call: -
clone_size: -
cdr3_nt: TGTGCCAGCAGTTTGGGCCTTGGGGGCTACACCTTC
cdr3_aa: CASSLGLGGYTF

v_call: TRBV9
j_call: TRBJ2-5
d_call: -
clone_size: -
cdr3_nt: TGTGCCAGCAGCGTAGGTCGGTTCCAAGAGACCCAGTACTTC
cdr3_aa: CASSVGRFQETQYF